This T cell receptor (beta chain) comes out of a study of blood T cell repertoires in COVID-19. In the study's own analysis: Quantification of nucleated cells was approximated via reference gene primer amplification. Using immunoSEQ multiplex PCR, the repertoire was profiled, and TCRdb retains in-frame clones only, with some absent. The V and J calls and clone size are taken from that table; D and trimming were inferred from the DNA. The profile covers 150,000 to 200,000 clones, with about four fifths appearing a single time and 6.9% taken by the ten largest. The sample consisted of peripheral blood. The TCR was taken from a man between 60 and 75 years old with acute or convalescent COVID-19.

The chain's CDR3 is CSDHGTANTEAFF. CDR3 nucleotides: TGCAGCGACCATGGAACAGCGAACACTGAAGCTTTCTTT. V gene TRBV29-1 combines with J gene TRBJ1-1; D not certain. Trimming took off 7 bases at V and 1 base at J, with 13 bases between the two ends. This CDR3 is 13 amino acids long. Germline assignment: CDR1 SQVTM and CDR2 ANQGSEA.